This TCR beta chain was identified in a study of beta chain features in type 1 diabetes. Study-wide findings and caveats: The naive, central memory and Treg TCRB repertoires showed an apparent similarity that was greater among patients than among healthy donors.

This clone was counted between two and nine times. Its antigen remains unknown. In total, each donor contributed a single heparinised blood draw that averaged about 120 mL. Every bit of the isolated RNA underwent reverse transcription, so sequencing read expressed TCRB transcripts. Using immunoSEQ multiplex PCR, the repertoire was profiled, and TCRdb retains in-frame clones only, with some absent. The data hold approximately 150,000 clones, with about 9.1% observed a single time. Per the germline V gene, CDR1 is SGHTA and CDR2 is FQGNSA. The length of the CDR3 is 16 residues. Trimming removed 3 bases from V and 5 bases from J; junction bases left unmatched: 6.

The chain couples TRBV7-2 to TRBJ2-1; TRBD2 agrees at 11 bases. Sequences were obtained from central memory CD4+ T cells from blood. The clonotype originates from a woman under 30 in good health. The CDR3 DNA follows: TGTGCCAGCAGCTTTGCGGGGACTAGCGGAAACAATGAGCAGTTCTTC. Its translation is CASSFAGTSGNNEQFF.